One sample yielded the 15 T cell receptor beta chains listed below, sequenced in a study of monozygotic twins with inflammatory bowel disease. TCRdb re-analyzed the 5' RACE reads; it lists each CDR3 protein once, without DNA. The sample features around 450,000 distinct CDR3 sequences, with 2% to 2.5% in its top ten. Sequenced input: blood. The receptors shown here come from a human donor with ulcerative colitis or Crohn's disease, or a healthy co-twin of an affected twin (not recorded which).

The chain combines TRBV5-1 with TRBJ1-3; with no DNA, the TCRdb D assignment of TRBD1 cannot be verified. The germline CDR1 and CDR2 sequences are SGHRS and YFSETQ. The length of the CDR3 is 13 residues. CDR3 region: CASSPGFGNTIYF.

The rearrangement joins TRBV5-1 to TRBJ2-3. The CDR3 sequence is 16 residues long. From germline, CDR1 is SGHRS and CDR2 YFSETQ. CDR3 loop: CASSLAHPTPADTQYF. Full variable domain (remainder filled in from reference TRBV5-1 and TRBJ2-3): KAGVTQTPRYLIKTRGQQVTLSCSPISGHRSVSWYQQTPGQGLQFLFEYFSETQRNKGNFPGRFSGRQFSNSRSEMNVSTLELGDSALYLCASSLAHPTPADTQYFGPGTRLTVL.

This sequence joins TRBV20-1 and TRBJ2-7; TCRdb gives TRBD2 as the D gene, but with no DNA this cannot be confirmed. The CDR3 covers 13 residues. Germline V gene data show CDR1 as DFQATT and CDR2 as SNEGSKA (reference sequence). CDR3 amino acids: CSPKGSGNHEQYF.

The chain recombines TRBV5-5 with TRBJ1-6; TCRdb designates TRBD1, a call that cannot be tested without DNA. This CDR3 spans 16 amino acids. Looked up from germline, CDR1 is SGHKS and CDR2 is YYEKEE (reference sequence). The CDR3 loop is CASSLTSGTANSPLHF.

V usage is TRBV12-3 or TRBV12-4 and J usage is TRBJ1-5; TCRdb outputs TRBD1, but without DNA this stays unchecked. The CDR3 sequence is 18 residues long. The CDR3: CASSLVAGTGFGNQPQHF.

The V call is TRBV7-2, the J call TRBJ2-2. In germline, CDR1 is SGHTA, CDR2 FQGNSA. The CDR3 contains 14 residues. This chain's CDR3 is CASSLNYQTGELFF.

V and J are TRBV18 and TRBJ2-7. The CDR3 has 14 residues. CDR1 KGHSH and CDR2 LQKENI come from the germline V gene. CDR3 region: CASSPLTASYEQYF.

This chain connects TRBV7-6 to TRBJ2-3; TCRdb indicates TRBD2, and absent DNA this call remains unverified. Germline V gene data show CDR1 as SGHVS and CDR2 as FNYEAQ. CDR3 length equals 19 residues. CDR3 protein: CASSGGLAGGHQYTDTQYF.

The chain recombines TRBV5-1 with TRBJ1-4. CDR1 is SGHRS and CDR2 is YFSETQ in the germline V gene. This CDR3 contains 16 residues. This CDR3 is CAGSLADYATNEKLFF.

The J gene is TRBJ1-1, the V gene TRBV19. The CDR3 runs 13 residues. Per germline, CDR1 LNHDA and CDR2 SQIVND (reference sequence). This CDR3 is CASSRMENTEAFF.

The chain is built from TRBV10-3 and TRBJ2-5; TCRdb reports TRBD1, a call that lacks DNA to check it against. The CDR3 is made up of 14 amino acids. CDR1 is ENHRY, CDR2 SYGVKD, per germline. This chain's CDR3 is CAISEGTGGRTQYF.

The chain combines TRBV5-1 with TRBJ1-3. Germline V gives CDR1 SGHRS, CDR2 YFSETQ. The CDR3 spans 15 residues. The CDR3 reads CASSLVAGSGNTIYF.

The gene calls are TRBV7-9 and TRBJ1-1. CDR3 size: 13 residues. CDR1 and CDR2 (germline): SEHNR, FQNEAQ (reference sequence). The CDR3 here is CASTLQENTEAFF.

The rearrangement joins TRBV7-8 to TRBJ2-1; the D call from TCRdb, TRBD1, cannot be confirmed without DNA. Germline lookup yields CDR1 SGHVS and CDR2 FQNEAQ. The CDR3 runs to 15 residues. The CDR3 sequence: CASSSTGGAYNEQFF.

The rearrangement links TRBV20-1 to TRBJ2-6; there is no DNA to check the TCRdb D call of TRBD1. The length of the CDR3 is 16 residues. Looked up from germline, CDR1 is DFQATT and CDR2 is SNEGSKA (reference sequence). This chain's CDR3 is CSARRQGAAGANVLTF.